Listed below are T cell receptor beta chains from one sample, sequenced in a study of T cell repertoires in aging, cancer and after chemotherapy. TCRdb fed the multiplex PCR reads into MiXCR, producing one record per CDR3 protein. The sample records about 5,000 distinct CDR3 sequences, 26% being singletons. Sequences were obtained from blood. These receptors were taken from a human donor in good health. The CDR3 runs from the conserved cysteine through the conserved F or W. Fields, in order: V gene, clone size, J gene, D gene, CDR3 protein, CDR3 DNA. The D gene is left open where the match is weak. Where a row states a size, it is once, few, many or the class of an expanded clone; other rows omit it.

>TRBV29-1|large|TRBJ2-3|TRBD2
CSVGGGDTQYF
TGCAGCGTTGGGGGAGGGGATACGCAGTATTTT
>TRBV6-2/TRBV6-3|-|TRBJ2-3|TRBD2
CASSYSRGLAGGGDTQYF
TGTGCCAGCAGTTACTCGAGGGGACTAGCGGGAGGTGGGGATACGCAGTATTTT
>TRBV4-2|-|TRBJ2-7|-
CASSQGTGGDEQYF
TGTGCCAGCAGCCAAGGGACGGGTGGGGACGAGCAGTACTTC
>TRBV7-2|few|TRBJ2-1|-
CASSPSGSSYNEQFF
TGTGCCAGCAGCCCAAGCGGATCCTCCTACAATGAGCAGTTCTTC
>TRBV5-1|-|TRBJ2-5|TRBD2
CASSWGLAVETQYF
TGCGCCAGCAGCTGGGGACTAGCGGTGGAGACCCAGTACTTC
>TRBV18|medium-sized|TRBJ2-7|-
CASSPGRGASYEQYF
TGTGCCAGCTCACCGGGTCGCGGGGCTTCCTACGAGCAGTACTTC
>TRBV6-4|medium-sized|TRBJ2-3|TRBD1
CASSEGRGGADTQYF
TGTGCCAGCAGTGAGGGAAGAGGGGGCGCAGATACGCAGTATTTT
>TRBV27|medium-sized|TRBJ2-2|-
CASSLEGAGELFF
TGTGCCAGCAGTTTAGAGGGGGCCGGGGAGCTGTTTTTT
>TRBV7-4|-|TRBJ2-3|TRBD2
CASSCGLAGGGDTQYF
TGTGCCAGCAGCTGTGGACTAGCGGGAGGTGGGGATACGCAGTATTTT
>TRBV7-2|-|TRBJ2-7|-
CASKLTSVTYEQYF
TGTGCCAGCAAGCTTACATCAGTGACTTACGAGCAGTACTTC